A few counts support the clone carrying this T cell receptor (beta chain). Its antigen is as yet unknown. The data were taken from a study of shared clonotypes between healthy human individuals. General study findings and limits: Shared clonotypes across all four donors exceeded non-shared ones in generation probability. Naive subsets, compared against memory subsets, generally had larger estimated richness values.

Deep level was the assay's run setting. In the authors' methods: Sequence data from immunoSEQ were junction-only and lacked quality scores; consequently, filtering differed. This table comes from immunoSEQ multiplex PCR, and its TCRdb copy is limited to in-frame clones, with some not included. Clone size and the V and J calls come from that table; the DNA yielded D and trimming. The sample includes some 1.4 million clones, approximately 97% of them seen just once. This CDR3 region has 13 residues. V dropped 2 bases and J dropped 8 bases, with 12 bases sitting between them. The germline gives CDR1 SNHLY, CDR2 FYNNEI.

The sequence came from a man younger than 40 in good health. This chain uses TRBV2 with TRBJ1-2; no firm D call. Sequenced sample: naive CD4+ T cells sorted from blood. The sample's subset: CD45RA+ positively selected. This CDR3 reads CASSEWEGEGYTF. The DNA for the CDR3 is TGTGCCAGCAGTGAATGGGAAGGCGAAGGCTACACCTTC.